A single sample is the source of the 11 T cell receptor beta chains below, sequenced in a study of neoadjuvant anti-PD-1 for oral cavity cancer. The protocol was immunoSEQ multiplex PCR, while the TCRdb copy is restricted to in-frame clones and leaves out a portion. This table has over 10,000 clones, 57% appearing once. The sequencing used tumor tissue, collected before nivolumab (anti-PD-1) treatment. The receptors come from a person aged 35-80 years with oral cavity squamous cell carcinoma.

V and J are TRBV30 and TRBJ2-1; D is uncertain. There are 12 residues in the CDR3. V lost 2 bases, J lost 6 bases, and 8 bases lay in between. The germline V gene encodes CDR1 GTSNPN and CDR2 SVGIG (reference sequence). DNA for the CDR3: TGTGCCTGGAGTAGCCTACTCAATGAGCAGTTCTTC. Protein product: CAWSSLLNEQFF.

The CDR3 region has the DNA TGTGCCAGCAGTTTAAAGACAGGAGGTAGCACAGATACGCAGTATTTT. This encodes CASSLKTGGSTDTQYF. V gene TRBV27 combines with J gene TRBJ2-3; tentative D call: TRBD1 (6 bases). V lost 2 bases to trimming and J lost 0 bases, with 12 bases between them. CDR3 length: 16 amino acids. The germline gives CDR1 MNHEY, CDR2 SMNVEV (reference sequence).

This clone came up a few times. The V gene is TRBV27, the J gene TRBJ2-6; D uncertain. The CDR3 is 15 amino acids. CDR1 is MNHEY and CDR2 is SMNVEV in the germline V gene (reference sequence). The ends were cut back, 5 bases at V and 2 bases at J, with 10 bases in the middle. The CDR3, as DNA: TGTGCCAGCAGTCTGACGCTGGCTGGGGCCAACGTCCTGACTTTC. This translates into CASSLTLAGANVLTF.

The chain links TRBV20-1 to TRBJ1-1; the D is unclear. Germline loops: CDR1 DFQATT, CDR2 SNEGSKA (reference sequence). CDR3 length: 11 residues. Trimming removed 5 bases from V and 7 bases from J, with 11 bases in between. The DNA for the CDR3 is TGCAGTGCTTCGGGTGGGTTTGAAGCTTTCTTT. This codes for CSASGGFEAFF.

There are a few counts of this clone. The gene calls are TRBV27 and TRBJ2-5; D not resolved. This CDR3 is 12 amino acids long. Trimming removed 6 bases at V and 4 bases at J, with 9 bases between. Germline V gene data show CDR1 as MNHEY and CDR2 as SMNVEV (reference sequence). CDR3 coding DNA: TGTGCCAGCAGGGGCGACGGAGAGACCCAGTACTTC. Translated: CASRGDGETQYF.

This clone has more than one count but fewer than ten. This chain uses TRBV19 with TRBJ1-5, with a tentative D call TRBD1 (6 bases). CDR1 LNHDA and CDR2 SQIVND come from the germline V gene (reference sequence). V shed 7 bases and J shed 3 bases, with 13 bases lying between them. This CDR3 has 14 amino acids. The CDR3 DNA sequence: TGTGCCAGTAATACAGGGATTGACAATCAGCCCCAGCATTTT. This encodes CASNTGIDNQPQHF. Based on the CDR3 plus reference TRBV19 and TRBJ1-5, the full variable domain is DGGITQSPKYLFRKEGQNVTLSCEQNLNHDAMYWYRQDPGQGLRLIYYSQIVNDFQKGDIAEGYSVSREKKESFPLTVTSAQKNPTAFYLCASNTGIDNQPQHFGDGTRLSIL.

This chain uses TRBV5-1 with TRBJ2-3; 8 nucleotides line up with TRBD2. V lost 5 bases to trimming and J lost 0 bases; unmatched junction nucleotides: 2. This CDR3 contains 14 residues. CDR1 is SGHRS and CDR2 is YFSETQ in the germline V gene. The CDR3 loop is CASRAGESTDTQYF. Here the CDR3 DNA reads TGCGCCAGCAGAGCGGGAGAAAGCACAGATACGCAGTATTTT.

This rearrangement joins TRBV5-1 to TRBJ2-1; a weak D match, TRBD2 (6 bases). The V and J ends lost 1 base and 4 bases respectively, with 9 bases between them. The CDR3 length is 14 residues. Germline V gives CDR1 SGHRS, CDR2 YFSETQ. The DNA for the CDR3 is TGCGCCAGCAGCTTGACTAGCATATACAATGAGCAGTTCTTC. It translates to CASSLTSIYNEQFF.

This clone showed up just a few times. This chain links TRBV28 with TRBJ2-1; the match to TRBD2 covers 12 bases. This CDR3 comprises 16 residues. The V segment lost 6 bases and the J segment 3 bases; nucleotides outside the gene matches: 6. Germline loops: CDR1 MDHEN, CDR2 SYDVKM. The CDR3 sequence: CASRYPTSGSYNEQFF. The CDR3 DNA follows: TGTGCCAGCAGATACCCGACTAGCGGGAGCTACAATGAGCAGTTCTTC. Combining the CDR3 with reference TRBV28 and TRBJ2-1 gives the whole variable domain DVKVTQSSRYLVKRTGEKVFLECVQDMDHENMFWYRQDPGLGLRLIYFSYDVKMKEKGDIPEGYSVSREKKERFSLILESASTNQTSMYLCASRYPTSGSYNEQFFGPGTRLTVL.

V is TRBV6-5 and J is TRBJ1-4; D unresolved. CDR3 length: 13 amino acids. Trimming left V 5 bases short and J 7 bases short, with 11 bases between. The germline gives CDR1 MNHEY, CDR2 SVGAGI. CDR3 in amino acids: CASSRQLGEKLFF. The DNA for the CDR3 is TGTGCCAGCAGTCGGCAATTGGGTGAAAAACTGTTTTTT.

The chain is built from TRBV2 and TRBJ2-7; a weak D match, TRBD1 (6 bases). This CDR3 comprises 13 residues. Trimming shortened V by 6 bases and J by 4 bases, and 13 bases separated the two germline ends. Germline values: CDR1 SNHLY, CDR2 FYNNEI. CDR3 DNA sequence: TGTGCCAGCAGAACAGGGATTGTATACGAGCAGTACTTC. Protein product: CASRTGIVYEQYF.